The 27 T cell receptor beta chains presented below share a single source sample, sequenced in a study of Graves' ophthalmopathy and Graves' hyperthyroidism. The TCR beta CDR3 regions underwent amplification from RNA transcripts. In the first round, RT-PCR was carried out with HTBI primers, and a multiplex PCR formed the second round. TCRdb ran MiXCR on the multiplex PCR reads and lists one entry per CDR3 protein. The table lists roughly 400,000 distinct CDR3 sequences, around 17% of them singletons. The specimen sequenced was peripheral blood. The receptors come from a woman aged 18-29 years with Graves' ophthalmopathy.

This clonotype occurred many times. The rearrangement joins TRBV7-6 to TRBJ2-2; 8 bases align to TRBD2. Germline assignment: CDR1 SGHVS and CDR2 FNYEAQ. The length of the CDR3 is 15 residues. J gave up 8 bases and V 2 bases, and 7 bases lay outside the gene matches. For the CDR3, the DNA is TGTGCCAGCAGCTTAAATGCGGGAGGCTCTGGGGAGCTGTTTTTT. It specifies CASSLNAGGSGELFF.

This clonotype was counted many times. V usage is TRBV6-2 or TRBV6-3 and J usage is TRBJ1-1; D is possibly TRBD1 (6 bases). Germline lookup yields CDR1 MNHEY and CDR2 SVGEGT. The CDR3 is made up of 12 amino acids. V was pared by 0 bases and J by 10 bases, with 9 bases between. CDR3 region: CASSYSTGRAFF. Here the CDR3 DNA reads TGTGCCAGCAGTTACTCCACAGGGAGAGCTTTCTTT.

This clonotype has a handful of counts. The rearrangement links TRBV3-1 to TRBJ2-6; D gene uncertain. Trimming left V 4 bases short and J 3 bases short, with 16 bases between. The CDR3 runs to 17 residues. The germline gives CDR1 LGHDT, CDR2 YNNKEL (reference sequence). CDR3 residues: CASSREKPVGGANVLTF. Written as DNA, the CDR3 is TGTGCCAGCAGCCGAGAGAAGCCGGTCGGTGGGGCCAACGTCCTGACTTTC.

Ten or more counts support this clonotype. The CDR3 region is CARSVETQYF. CDR3 nucleotide sequence: TGTGCCAGATCGGTGGAGACCCAGTACTTC. The chain carries TRBV2 and TRBJ2-5; the D is unclear. The CDR3 consists of 10 residues. Germline V gives CDR1 SNHLY, CDR2 FYNNEI. Between the trimmed V and J ends, which lost 9 bases and 5 bases, there was a span of 7 bases.

In its sample, this clonotype was seen many times. This chain connects TRBV11-2 to TRBJ2-7, with TRBD1 identical over 8 bases. The CDR3 consists of 15 residues. The germline V gene encodes CDR1 SGHAT and CDR2 FQNNGV. The V and J ends lost 1 base and 2 bases, in that order; junction bases with no gene match: 4. In DNA form, the CDR3 reads TGTGCCAGCAGCTTAGGGACAGGGTGGGCCTACGAGCAGTACTTC. This translates into CASSLGTGWAYEQYF.

V and J are TRBV6-2 or TRBV6-3 and TRBJ1-5; 8 bases align to TRBD1. CDR3 size: 16 residues. The V gene's germline CDR1 is MNHEY and CDR2 SVGEGT. With V trimmed by 2 bases and J by 1 base, 4 bases remained unmatched. The CDR3 is CASSYRTGSSNQPQHF. The DNA for the CDR3 is TGTGCCAGCAGTTACCGGACAGGGTCAAGCAATCAGCCCCAGCATTTT.

CDR3 nucleotides: TGTGCCAGCAGTTCAGTGGAGGCCCAGTACTTC. This sequence encodes CASSSVEAQYF. The chain employs TRBV6-1 and TRBJ2-5; tentative D call: TRBD2 (5 bases). The germline CDR1 and CDR2 sequences are MNHNS and SASEGT. This CDR3 region has 11 residues. The V and J ends lost 5 bases and 9 bases respectively, with 10 bases between them.

The sample holds many counts of this clonotype. The chain uses TRBV5-6 and TRBJ1-6, with a tentative D call TRBD1 (6 bases). Germline CDR1 reads SGHDT; CDR2 reads YYEEEE. This CDR3 has 14 amino acids. Trimming shortened V by 5 bases and J by 10 bases, and 16 bases separated the two germline ends. CDR3 nucleotide sequence: TGTGCCAGCAGTGAACAGGGAGAGTACTCACCCCTCCACTTT. It encodes CASSEQGEYSPLHF.

This clonotype came up many times. The rearrangement joins TRBV28 to TRBJ2-3, with D perhaps matching TRBD2 (6 bases). Per the germline V gene, CDR1 is MDHEN and CDR2 is SYDVKM. Trimming cost V 6 bases and J 4 bases, with 17 bases left between them. The CDR3 sequence is 15 residues long. The CDR3 DNA reads TGTGCCAGCAGCCCCGGGACTCCGGAGGCAGATACGCAGTATTTT. Translation gives CASSPGTPEADTQYF.

The chain joins TRBV11-2 to TRBJ1-3; D is unclear. Germline V gives CDR1 SGHAT, CDR2 FQNNGV. The germline V and J ends were trimmed by 5 bases and 1 base, with 12 bases remaining between them. CDR3 length equals 15 residues. CDR3 nucleotide sequence: TGTGCCAGCAGCGTGGTTGCGGGATCTGGAAACACCATATATTTT. It is translated as CASSVVAGSGNTIYF.

This clonotype occurred many times. A single base separates this from a much larger clone, so it may be a read error. The CDR3 sequence is CASMSDGALNTEAFF. DNA of the CDR3: TGTGCCAGCATGTCGGACGGGGCATTGAACACTGAAGCTTTCTTT. The chain joins TRBV6-1 to TRBJ1-1; weak D call: TRBD1 (5 bases). The germline V gene encodes CDR1 MNHNS and CDR2 SASEGT. The CDR3 has 15 residues. The germline V and J ends were trimmed by 7 bases and 0 bases, with 15 bases remaining between them.

The chain is built from TRBV11-2 and TRBJ2-5; 7 bases agree with TRBD2. The CDR3 loop spans 16 amino acids. V lost 2 bases and J lost 0; bases outside the gene matches: 6. Germline lookup yields CDR1 SGHAT and CDR2 FQNNGV. For the CDR3, the DNA is TGTGCCAGCAGCTTAAATCAAGCGGGGAACCAAGAGACCCAGTACTTC. Amino acids: CASSLNQAGNQETQYF.

The chain combines TRBV12-3 or TRBV12-4 with TRBJ2-7, with TRBD2 as a possible D gene (6 bases). The CDR3 consists of 15 residues. V lost 4 bases and J 2 bases, leaving 15 bases between the germline ends. Here the CDR3 reads CASSSPRETPYEQYF. CDR3 sequence (DNA): TGTGCCAGCAGTTCCCCCCGGGAGACGCCCTACGAGCAGTACTTC.

This clonotype was recorded at least ten times. This chain joins TRBV28 and TRBJ2-5; D is possibly TRBD2 (5 bases). Trimming removed 8 bases from V and 4 bases from J, with 14 bases in between. Germline V gene sequence: CDR1 MDHEN, CDR2 SYDVKM. The CDR3 runs 13 residues. This CDR3 reads CASGRRVPETQYF. Here the CDR3 DNA reads TGTGCCAGCGGGAGACGGGTGCCAGAGACCCAGTACTTC.

This clonotype was observed at least ten times. The chain uses TRBV6-1 and TRBJ1-1; the match to TRBD1 covers 7 bases. The CDR3 consists of 13 residues. The V gene's germline CDR1 is MNHNS and CDR2 SASEGT. The V and J ends lost 4 bases and 4 bases, in that order; junction bases with no gene match: 3. CDR3 residues: CASSAGGFTEAFF. For the CDR3, the DNA is TGTGCCAGCAGTGCAGGGGGATTCACTGAAGCTTTCTTT.

This clonotype was seen a few times. The chain uses TRBV10-3 and TRBJ2-3; 9 positions agree with TRBD2. The germline CDR1 and CDR2 sequences are ENHRY and SYGVKD. J was trimmed by 4 bases and V by 3 bases; bases with no gene match: 5. This CDR3 comprises 15 residues. This CDR3 is CAISEPSGAADTQYF. CDR3 in DNA: TGTGCCATCAGTGAACCTAGCGGGGCCGCAGATACGCAGTATTTT.

This clonotype was counted at least ten times. The chain uses TRBV20-1 and TRBJ1-5, with 7 nucleotides matching TRBD1. This CDR3 has 16 amino acids. The junction had 11 bases not matched to a gene; V was cut back by 6 bases and J by 0 bases. Germline lookup yields CDR1 DFQATT and CDR2 SNEGSKA (reference sequence). DNA of the CDR3: TGCAGTGCCTCTGTCACAGGGGATTATAGCAATCAGCCCCAGCATTTT. This translates into CSASVTGDYSNQPQHF.

This clonotype was seen many times. The chain combines TRBV20-1 with TRBJ2-5; the match to TRBD1 covers 8 bases. Germline loops: CDR1 DFQATT, CDR2 SNEGSKA (reference sequence). J gave up 4 bases and V 1 base, and 17 bases lay outside the gene matches. The length of the CDR3 is 18 residues. The CDR3 loop reads CSARGTGSGGLLLETQYF. The CDR3 DNA is TGCAGTGCTAGAGGGACAGGGAGTGGGGGGCTGCTCTTAGAGACCCAGTACTTC.

Ten or more counts support this clonotype. The chain links TRBV11-2 to TRBJ2-7; 9 bases are shared with TRBD2. CDR1 and CDR2 (germline): SGHAT, FQNNGV. The V and J ends lost 4 bases and 2 bases, in that order; junction bases with no gene match: 6. This CDR3 spans 15 amino acids. The CDR3 here is CASSSTSGSTYEQYF. DNA for the CDR3: TGTGCCAGCAGCTCGACTAGCGGCTCGACCTACGAGCAGTACTTC.

This clonotype was observed at least ten times. CDR3 sequence (DNA): TGTGCCAGCAGTTACGAGGGCCCTCGGGCCTACGAGCAGTACTTC. Amino acids: CASSYEGPRAYEQYF. This rearrangement joins TRBV6-2 or TRBV6-3 to TRBJ2-7, with TRBD2 as a possible D gene (5 bases). From germline, CDR1 is MNHEY and CDR2 SVGEGT. This CDR3 comprises 15 residues. Trimming took off 2 bases at V and 2 bases at J, with 13 bases between the two ends.

This clonotype was counted ten times or more. V usage is TRBV24-1 and J usage is TRBJ2-1; D not resolved. CDR1 is KGHDR and CDR2 is SFDVKD in the germline V gene. V was trimmed by 5 bases and J by 0 bases, leaving 4 bases between them. There are 13 residues in the CDR3. CDR3 in DNA: TGTGCCACCAGTGGGAGCTCCTACAATGAGCAGTTCTTC. It is translated as CATSGSSYNEQFF.

V is TRBV12-3 or TRBV12-4 and J is TRBJ1-1, with D perhaps matching TRBD1 (6 bases). The CDR3 has 15 residues. Trimming shortened V by 6 bases and J by 1 base, and 15 bases separated the two germline ends. The chain's CDR3 is CASRKQGLPNTEAFF. The DNA for the CDR3 is TGTGCCAGCAGAAAACAGGGTCTTCCGAACACTGAAGCTTTCTTT.

This clonotype was recorded many times. The CDR3 spells CSARARVDRANTEAFF. DNA of the CDR3: TGCAGTGCTAGAGCCCGGGTCGACAGGGCGAACACTGAAGCTTTCTTT. J is TRBJ1-1 and V is TRBV20-1; 7 nucleotides line up with TRBD1. Per the germline V gene, CDR1 is DFQATT and CDR2 is SNEGSKA (reference sequence). This CDR3 contains 16 residues. V gave up 1 base and J gave up 1 base; unmatched junction bases: 9.

This clonotype was recorded many times. CDR3 sequence: CASSPQGRRTVTEAFF. The CDR3, as DNA: TGTGCCAGTAGCCCACAGGGTAGAAGAACAGTGACTGAAGCTTTCTTT. The gene calls are TRBV19 and TRBJ1-1; D perhaps matches TRBD1 (6 bases). Germline assignment: CDR1 LNHDA and CDR2 SQIVND (reference sequence). This CDR3 is 16 amino acids long. The germline V and J ends were trimmed by 6 bases and 5 bases, with 22 bases remaining between them. The full variable domain, completed using reference TRBV19 and TRBJ1-1, is DGGITQSPKYLFRKEGQNVTLSCEQNLNHDAMYWYRQDPGQGLRLIYYSQIVNDFQKGDIAEGYSVSREKKESFPLTVTSAQKNPTAFYLCASSPQGRRTVTEAFFGQGTRLTVV.

For this clonotype: One end of the junction varies from germline; a read error may be responsible. The rearrangement links TRBV2 to TRBJ2-5; D not certain. CDR1 and CDR2 from the germline V gene are SNHLY and FYNNEI. The CDR3 totals 13 residues. CDR3 protein: CAISESPIETQYF. CDR3 bases: TGTGCCATCAGTGAGTCCCCTATAGAGACCCAGTACTTC.

This clonotype was found many times. The V call is TRBV6-2 or TRBV6-3, the J call TRBJ1-4, with D unclear. Looked up from germline, CDR1 is MNHEY and CDR2 is SVGEGT. This CDR3 is 14 amino acids long. V lost 4 bases to trimming and J lost 8 bases, with 14 bases between them. The CDR3 region is CASSSAAAGEKLFF. The CDR3 DNA sequence: TGTGCCAGCAGTTCCGCGGCAGCGGGGGAAAAACTGTTTTTT.

This clonotype was found many times. The J gene is TRBJ2-7, the V gene TRBV6-2 or TRBV6-3, with 9 bases matching TRBD2. Germline V CDR1 and CDR2: MNHEY, SVGEGT. J lost 1 base, V lost 2 bases, and 6 bases had no gene match. The CDR3 spans 16 residues. In nucleotides, the CDR3 is TGTGCCAGCAGTTACGGTCAGACTAGCGGATCCTACGAGCAGTACTTC. Protein: CASSYGQTSGSYEQYF.